This T cell receptor beta chain was found in a study of T cell responses to AZD1222 COVID-19 vaccine (dated by TCRdb to the early 2020s). In terms of the full investigation: Because spike-specific TCR depth and breadth did not differ between the two schedules, AZD1222 recipients who got a second dose at roughly 4 weeks were pooled with those who got a second dose at roughly 12 weeks. Trial participants were enrolled by age into subgroups of 18-55, 56-69 and 70-plus years, and around 140, 26 and 57 TCR-sequenced participants, respectively, were included in these subgroups. A total of 230 or so trial participants underwent TCR sequencing, of whom some 210 received two doses of AZD1222 and about 25 received two doses of the MenACWY control vaccine. Points the paper makes about the study in general: A significant rise in spike-specific TCR breadth and depth was observed after two AZD1222 doses relative to day 0 and relative to MenACWY recipients. In the small 56-69-year group, the increase in depth fell short of significance, most likely because of low power. Participants were mostly white British, with more females than males. The authors suggested clonal diversity may have been underestimated. Conclusions about previously exposed vaccinees are limited because only 5 or 6 AZD1222 recipients were SARS-CoV-2 seropositive at baseline. Epitopes outside the regions mutated in the B.1.351 and B.1.1.7 variants were reportedly recognized by nearly half of the unique spike-specific TCRs. Because no day 14 peak-response samples were available, the repertoires could be characterized only after the peak T cell response. The whole spike protein was spanned by vaccine-associated CD4 TCRs, and dominant responses were seen in regions 160-218 and 743-854.

The time point label on this specimen signifies: baseline before first vaccination. Vaccinee samples came from UK trials COV001 and COV002, including a single-blind randomized controlled phase 2/3 trial of AZD1222 (ChAdOx1 nCoV-19) in healthy adults. For TCRbeta chain sequencing, PBMC samples from trial participants were taken at day 0 and at day 28 after the second dose. V is cut by 4 bases and J by 4 bases, and the space between the germline ends is 11 bases. Inclusive of the bounding cysteine and phenylalanine, the CDR3 is 13 residues long. Solely the CDR3 DNA is kept, with 39 bases framed from the first base. CDR1 and CDR2, looked up from the germline V gene, are SGHDN and FVKESK. The CDR3 regions of human TCRbeta chains were subjected to immunosequencing. In the original analysis: Repertoire TCRs were checked for matches against a reference library of SARS-CoV-2-specific TCRs that had been generated using the MIRA antigen-specificity platform. Breadth was defined as the fraction of unique TCRs that were SARS-CoV-2-associated. Depth was defined as the fraction of total T cells that were SARS-CoV-2-associated. Using the MIRA data, each spike-specific TCR was assigned both to the spike region to which the TCR was reactive and to a CD4 or CD8 class. Log10-transformed breadth and depth values were compared by one-way ANOVA with Sidak's multiple comparisons tests. Entries here come from immuneACCESS through TCRdb and include only in-frame sequences with V and J called. Some clones fail to appear in such tables; in the studies checked, an unresolved V gene covers under half of the shortfall, and the cause of the remainder is unknown. V, J and clone size derive from that table, while D and trimming were established from the DNA sequence. This sample is represented by 110,000 or so clones; around nine tenths of them were singletons. The leading ten clones occupy under 20% of the sample.

As regards this clone: Its antigen remains unidentified. The sample holds no much larger clone one base away, and base qualities are not on file.

Sample: peripheral blood, taken on day 0 of AZD1222 vaccination. This chain joins TRBV14 to TRBJ2-7; the D gene cannot be named for sure. The TCR comes from an adult in good health. The sequence in DNA is TGTGCCAGCAGCCCCTTGGACGGTTACGAGCAGTACTTC. Its product reads: CASSPLDGYEQYF.